These 13 T cell receptor beta chains share one sample of origin, sequenced in a study of PD-L1 blockade in urothelial cancer. Described time point: pretreatment peripheral blood. Repertoires were generated with immunoSEQ multiplex PCR, while TCRdb's copy carries only in-frame clones and drops some. The sample holds fewer than 65,000 clones, about 81% seen once. Source: PBMCs, taken around atezolizumab (anti-PD-L1) treatment. The receptors stem from a man in his 70s with urothelial cancer.

This chain connects TRBV2 to TRBJ2-5; D may be TRBD1 (6 bases). Germline V gene sequence: CDR1 SNHLY, CDR2 FYNNEI. V lost 7 bases, J lost 5 bases, and 11 bases lay in between. This CDR3 spans 12 amino acids. In DNA form, the CDR3 reads TGTGCCAGCAAAGGGGGTGAGGAGACCCAGTACTTC. Encoded protein: CASKGGEETQYF.

In this sample, this clone turned up a few times. The gene calls are TRBV4-3 and TRBJ2-3; TRBD2 is a possible D gene (6 bases). The CDR3 has 14 residues. Between the trimmed V and J ends, which lost 5 bases and 1 base, there was a span of 10 bases. Germline V lookup: CDR1 LGHNA, CDR2 YSLEER. The CDR3 spells CASSVGTGTDTQYF. Written as DNA, the CDR3 is TGCGCCAGCAGCGTGGGGACTGGCACAGATACGCAGTATTTT.

The chain has TRBV19 and TRBJ2-7, with 9 bases identical to TRBD1. Trimming cost V 4 bases and J 2 bases; bases outside gene matches: 3. Germline V gives CDR1 LNHDA, CDR2 SQIVND (reference sequence). This CDR3 contains 14 residues. The CDR3 sequence is CASSTGTGPYEQYF. DNA for the CDR3: TGTGCCAGTAGTACCGGGACAGGGCCCTACGAGCAGTACTTC.

The V gene is TRBV4-3, the J gene TRBJ2-1; 9 nucleotides match TRBD2. V shed 1 base and J 0 bases; nucleotides not matched to a gene: 10. Germline CDR1 is LGHNA and CDR2 is YSLEER. The CDR3 is 19 amino acids. The CDR3 DNA follows: TGCGCCAGCAGCCAAGGGCCTAGCGGGACCATAAGCTCCTACAATGAGCAGTTCTTC. It specifies CASSQGPSGTISSYNEQFF.

The chain employs TRBV27 and TRBJ2-7, with 7 bases lining up with TRBD1. The trim removed 5 bases at V and 2 bases at J, leaving 9 bases unmatched. The CDR3 runs 15 residues. Germline V gene data show CDR1 as MNHEY and CDR2 as SMNVEV (reference sequence). CDR3 amino acids: CASSPQTGITYEQYF. For the CDR3, the DNA is TGTGCCAGCAGTCCCCAGACAGGGATTACCTACGAGCAGTACTTC.

CDR3 coding DNA: TGTGCCAGCAGTGAGACCACACTAGCTTCGCAGTTCTTC. Its protein is CASSETTLASQFF. J is TRBJ2-1 and V is TRBV6-4; perhaps TRBD2 as D (6 bases). V was trimmed by 3 bases and J by 12 bases, leaving 15 bases between them. Looked up from germline, CDR1 is MRHNA and CDR2 is SNTAGT. This CDR3 region has 13 residues.

J is TRBJ2-7 and V is TRBV7-8, with D perhaps TRBD1 (6 bases). The germline CDR1 and CDR2 sequences are SGHVS and FQNEAQ. Trimming shortened V by 3 bases and J by 6 bases, and 18 bases separated the two germline ends. This CDR3 region has 15 residues. The CDR3, as DNA: TGTGCCAGCAGCTTCGAGGACAGTCAAAGGCGCGAGCAGTACTTC. Encoded protein: CASSFEDSQRREQYF.

Here the CDR3 DNA reads TGCGCCAGCAGCTTGGATCCGGGAGCGGGAGAGACCCAGTACTTC. This sequence encodes CASSLDPGAGETQYF. The chain carries TRBV5-1 and TRBJ2-5; the D gene is possibly TRBD2 (6 bases). Trimming removed 0 bases at V and 4 bases at J, with 13 bases between. Germline V lookup: CDR1 SGHRS, CDR2 YFSETQ. The CDR3 length is 15 residues.

V and J are TRBV15 and TRBJ2-7; 9 nucleotides align to TRBD1. The CDR3 runs 17 residues. Trimming removed 3 bases from V and 6 bases from J; junction bases left unmatched: 15. Germline lookup yields CDR1 LNHNV and CDR2 YYDKDF (reference sequence). The CDR3 bases are TGTGCCACCAGCAGTACCTATCCGGGACAGGGTTCAGGCGAGCAGTACTTC. The encoded protein is CATSSTYPGQGSGEQYF.

This chain links TRBV28 with TRBJ2-1; 9 bases are shared with TRBD2. J was trimmed by 8 bases and V by 5 bases; bases with no gene match: 10. The germline V gene has CDR1 MDHEN and CDR2 SYDVKM. The CDR3 consists of 15 residues. In DNA form, the CDR3 reads TGTGCCAGCAGTCGGACTAGCGCACCCTCAGATGAGCAGTTCTTC. Its translation is CASSRTSAPSDEQFF.

The chain carries TRBV6-1 and TRBJ1-4, with 7 bases identical to TRBD1. Trimming removed 3 bases from V and 8 bases from J; junction bases left unmatched: 3. The CDR3 runs to 13 residues. Germline-derived CDR1 and CDR2 are MNHNS and SASEGT. DNA of the CDR3: TGTGCCAGCAGTGAGACAGGGAAGGAAAAACTGTTTTTT. Its protein is CASSETGKEKLFF.

This sequence joins TRBV2 and TRBJ1-4, with TRBD1 matching over 7 bases. CDR3 length equals 20 residues. Trimming at V came to 11 bases and at J to 0 bases, leaving 24 bases not matched to a gene. Per the germline V gene, CDR1 is SNHLY and CDR2 is FYNNEI. In DNA form, the CDR3 reads TGTGCCCGCGGCGGACAGGCCGCTAATCCCGGAGTTGCAACTAATGAAAAACTGTTTTTT. It specifies CARGGQAANPGVATNEKLFF.

The chain joins TRBV19 to TRBJ1-2, with D hard to call. V was cut by 6 bases and J by 2 bases, with 4 bases left in between. The CDR3 is made up of 11 amino acids. Germline assignment: CDR1 LNHDA and CDR2 SQIVND (reference sequence). Here the CDR3 reads CASRENYGYTF. DNA for the CDR3: TGTGCCAGTAGGGAGAACTATGGCTACACCTTC.